This T cell receptor beta chain was recorded in a study of blood T cell repertoires in COVID-19. Study summary: T cells, B-cell-depleted T cells, or PBMCs provided the cDNA or gDNA that served as material.

Original processing methods: It was from reference gene primer amplification that nucleated cell counts were estimated. Profiled with immunoSEQ multiplex PCR; TCRdb holds only in-frame clones, not every one. The V and J calls and the clone size are those of that table, but D and trimming were determined from the DNA. The data contain more than 300,000 clones, more than 75% of them singletons. CDR3 length equals 15 residues. Germline V gives CDR1 LGHNA, CDR2 YSLEER. With V trimmed by 0 bases and J by 4 bases, 5 bases remained unmatched. Individuals aged about 18 to 95 years were recruited from about two dozen US areas. Assignment of participants to cohorts was predicated upon participant-reported clinical history.

This sequence was found in a woman aged 18-29 years who had recovered from COVID-19. This chain connects TRBV4-3 to TRBJ1-1, with 7 bases identical to TRBD1. Input material: PBMCs or T cells enriched from blood (not recorded which). The CDR3 spells CASSQEGTVGTEAFF. For the CDR3, the DNA is TGCGCCAGCAGCCAAGAGGGGACAGTGGGCACTGAAGCTTTCTTT.